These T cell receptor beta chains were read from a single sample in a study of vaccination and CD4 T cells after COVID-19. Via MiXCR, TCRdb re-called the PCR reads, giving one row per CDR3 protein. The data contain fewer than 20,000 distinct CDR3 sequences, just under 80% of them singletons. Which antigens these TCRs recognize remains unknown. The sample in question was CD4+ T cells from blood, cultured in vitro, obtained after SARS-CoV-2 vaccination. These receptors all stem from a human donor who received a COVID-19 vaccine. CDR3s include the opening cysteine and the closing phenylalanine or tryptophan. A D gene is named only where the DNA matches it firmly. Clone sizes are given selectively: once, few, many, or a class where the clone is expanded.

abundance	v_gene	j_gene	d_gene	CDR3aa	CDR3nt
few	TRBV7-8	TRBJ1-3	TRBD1	CASSLGRGRVRGNTIYF	TGTGCCAGCAGCTTGGGCAGGGGGCGCGTAAGAGGAAACACCATATATTTT
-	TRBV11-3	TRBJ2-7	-	CASSNRDKYEQYF	TGTGCCAGCAGCAACCGGGACAAATACGAGCAGTACTTC
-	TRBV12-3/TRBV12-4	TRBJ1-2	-	CASSLTGSSGYTF	TGTGCCAGCAGTTTAACAGGGTCTTCTGGCTACACCTTC
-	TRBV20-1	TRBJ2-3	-	CSATPGFGTDTQYF	TGCAGTGCCACCCCCGGATTCGGGACAGATACGCAGTATTTT
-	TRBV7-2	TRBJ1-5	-	CASSLGPDQPQHF	TGTGCCAGCAGCTTAGGCCCGGATCAGCCCCAGCATTTT
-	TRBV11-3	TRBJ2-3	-	CASSKNLRTDTQYF	TGTGCCAGCAGCAAAAACTTACGCACAGATACGCAGTATTTT
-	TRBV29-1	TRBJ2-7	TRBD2	CSGGRGPPSYEQYF	TGCAGCGGCGGGAGGGGGCCTCCTTCATACGAGCAGTACTTC
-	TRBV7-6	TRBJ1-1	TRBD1	CASSLDRDTEAFF	TGTGCCAGCAGCCTTGACAGGGACACTGAAGCTTTCTTT
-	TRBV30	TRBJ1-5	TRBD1	CAWSAGTGDNQPQHF	TGTGCCTGGAGTGCAGGGACAGGGGACAATCAGCCCCAGCATTTT
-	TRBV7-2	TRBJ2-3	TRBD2	CASSPIPATSGGPDTQYF	TGTGCCAGCAGCCCCATCCCGGCGACTAGCGGGGGCCCAGATACGCAGTATTTT
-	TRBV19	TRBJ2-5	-	CASTARMGETQYF	TGTGCCAGTACCGCGAGAATGGGGGAGACCCAGTACTTC
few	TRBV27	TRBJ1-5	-	CASSLSRGGQPQHF	TGTGCCAGCAGTTTATCAAGGGGAGGACAGCCCCAGCATTTT
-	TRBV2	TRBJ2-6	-	CASSVLASGANVLTF	TGTGCCAGCAGTGTTCTCGCGTCTGGGGCCAACGTCCTGACTTTC
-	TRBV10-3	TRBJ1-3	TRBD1	CAIKGQGLSGNTIYF	TGTGCCATCAAGGGACAGGGCCTCTCTGGAAACACCATATATTTT
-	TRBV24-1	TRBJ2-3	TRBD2	CATRTSGSTDTQYF	TGTGCCACCAGAACTAGCGGCTCCACAGATACGCAGTATTTT
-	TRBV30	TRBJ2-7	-	CAWSRGPYEQYF	TGTGCCTGGAGTCGGGGGCCCTACGAGCAGTACTTC